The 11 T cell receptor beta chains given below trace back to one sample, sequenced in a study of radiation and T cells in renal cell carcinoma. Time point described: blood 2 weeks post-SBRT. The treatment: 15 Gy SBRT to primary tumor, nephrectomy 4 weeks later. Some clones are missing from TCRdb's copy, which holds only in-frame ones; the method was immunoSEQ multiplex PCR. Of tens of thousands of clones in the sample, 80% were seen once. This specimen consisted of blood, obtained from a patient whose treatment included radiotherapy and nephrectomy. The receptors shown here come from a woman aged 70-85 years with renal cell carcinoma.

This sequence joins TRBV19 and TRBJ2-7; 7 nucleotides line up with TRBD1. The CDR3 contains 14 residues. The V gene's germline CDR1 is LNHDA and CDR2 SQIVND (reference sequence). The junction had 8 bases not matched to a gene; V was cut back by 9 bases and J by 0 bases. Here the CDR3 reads CASTITGASYEQYF. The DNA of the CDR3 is TGTGCCAGCACCATTACAGGGGCCTCCTACGAGCAGTACTTC.

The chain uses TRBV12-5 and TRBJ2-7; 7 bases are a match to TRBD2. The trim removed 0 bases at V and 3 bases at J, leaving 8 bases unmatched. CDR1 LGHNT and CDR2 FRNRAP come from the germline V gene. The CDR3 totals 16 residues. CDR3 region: CASGLVPGGSVYEQYF. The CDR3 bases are TGTGCTAGTGGTTTGGTACCCGGCGGGAGTGTCTACGAGCAGTACTTC.

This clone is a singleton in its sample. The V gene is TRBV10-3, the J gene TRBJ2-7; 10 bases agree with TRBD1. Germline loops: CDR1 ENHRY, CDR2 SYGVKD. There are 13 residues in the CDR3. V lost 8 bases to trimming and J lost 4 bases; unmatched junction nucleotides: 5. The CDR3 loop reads CAIQGTGDYEQYF. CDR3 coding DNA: TGTGCCATCCAGGGGACAGGGGATTACGAGCAGTACTTC.

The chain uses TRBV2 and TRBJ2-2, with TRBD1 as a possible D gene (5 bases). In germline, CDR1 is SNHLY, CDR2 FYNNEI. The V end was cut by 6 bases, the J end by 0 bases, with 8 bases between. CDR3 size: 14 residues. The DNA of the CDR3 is TGTGCCAGCAGACAGGAAACGAACACCGGGGAGCTGTTTTTT. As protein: CASRQETNTGELFF. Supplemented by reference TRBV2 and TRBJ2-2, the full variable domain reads EPEVTQTPSHQVTQMGQEVILRCVPISNHLYFYWYRQILGQKVEFLVSFYNNEISEKSEIFDDQFSVERPDGSNFTLKIRSTKLEDSAMYFCASRQETNTGELFFGEGSRLTVL.

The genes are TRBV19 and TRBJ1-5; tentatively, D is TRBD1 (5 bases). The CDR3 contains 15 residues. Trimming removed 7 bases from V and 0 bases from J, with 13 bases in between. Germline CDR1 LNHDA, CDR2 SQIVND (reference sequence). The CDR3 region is CASTQVVYSNQPQHF. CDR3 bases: TGTGCCAGTACACAGGTGGTTTATAGCAATCAGCCCCAGCATTTT.

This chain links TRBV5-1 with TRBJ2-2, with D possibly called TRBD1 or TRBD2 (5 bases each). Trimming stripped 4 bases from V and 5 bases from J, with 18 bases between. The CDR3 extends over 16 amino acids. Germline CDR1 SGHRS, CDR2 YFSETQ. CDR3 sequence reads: CASSPGRGANTGELFF. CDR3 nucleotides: TGCGCCAGCAGCCCCGGTCGAGGGGCCAATACCGGGGAGCTGTTTTTT.

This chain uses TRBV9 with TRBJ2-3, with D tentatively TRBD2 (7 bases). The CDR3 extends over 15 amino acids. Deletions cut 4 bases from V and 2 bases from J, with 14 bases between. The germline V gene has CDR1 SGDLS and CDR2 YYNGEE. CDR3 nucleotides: TGTGCCAGCAGCAAGGAGGGGGGGGACACAGATACGCAGTATTTT. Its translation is CASSKEGGDTDTQYF.

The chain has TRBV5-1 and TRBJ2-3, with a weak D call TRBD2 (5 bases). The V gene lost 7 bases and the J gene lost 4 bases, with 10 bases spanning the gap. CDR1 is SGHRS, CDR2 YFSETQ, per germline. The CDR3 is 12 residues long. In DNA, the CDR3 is TGCGCCAGCTCCGGGGTCGCAGATACGCAGTATTTT. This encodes CASSGVADTQYF.

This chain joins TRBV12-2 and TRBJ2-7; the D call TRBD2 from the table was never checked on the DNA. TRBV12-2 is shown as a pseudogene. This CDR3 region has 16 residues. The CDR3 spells CASRLNFGLPGSEQYF. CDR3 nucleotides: TGTGCAAGTCGCCTGAATTTCGGACTCCCGGGGTCCGAGCAGTACTTC.

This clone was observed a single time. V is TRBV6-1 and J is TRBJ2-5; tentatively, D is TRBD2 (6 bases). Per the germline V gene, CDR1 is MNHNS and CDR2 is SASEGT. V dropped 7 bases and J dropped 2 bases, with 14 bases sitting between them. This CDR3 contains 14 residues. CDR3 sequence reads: CASKPAGSQETQYF. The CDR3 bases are TGTGCCAGCAAGCCCGCGGGGTCTCAAGAGACCCAGTACTTC.

In DNA form, the CDR3 reads TGTGCCAGCAGCCCTAGGAGGAACACTGAAGCTTTCTTT. Protein sequence: CASSPRRNTEAFF. This chain links TRBV9 with TRBJ1-1, with D unresolved. Trimming left V 4 bases short and J 1 base short, with 8 bases between. This CDR3 comprises 13 residues. CDR1 and CDR2 from the germline V gene are SGDLS and YYNGEE.